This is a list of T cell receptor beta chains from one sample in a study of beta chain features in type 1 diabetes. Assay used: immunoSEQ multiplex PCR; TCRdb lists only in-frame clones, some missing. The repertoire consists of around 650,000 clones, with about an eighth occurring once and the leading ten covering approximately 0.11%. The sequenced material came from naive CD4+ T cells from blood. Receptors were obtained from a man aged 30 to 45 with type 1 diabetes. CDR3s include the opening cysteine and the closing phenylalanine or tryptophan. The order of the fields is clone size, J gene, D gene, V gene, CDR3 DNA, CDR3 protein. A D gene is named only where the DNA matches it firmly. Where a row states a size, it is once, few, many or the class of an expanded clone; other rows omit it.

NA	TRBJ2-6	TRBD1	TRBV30	TGTGCCTGGACCCCGGGACAGTTATCTGGGGCCAACGTCCTGACTTTC	CAWTPGQLSGANVLTF
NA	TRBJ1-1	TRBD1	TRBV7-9	TGTGCCAGCAGGCAGAGGGACAGCCAGGGGGCTGAAGCTTTCTTT	CASRQRDSQGAEAFF
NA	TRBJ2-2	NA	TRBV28	TGTGCCAGCAGTTCGGGGGATTTCACCGGGGAGCTGTTTTTT	CASSSGDFTGELFF
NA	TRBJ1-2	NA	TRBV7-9	TGTGCCAGCAGCTTAGCGGGGAACCCTAGGGGTGACTATGGCTACACCTTC	CASSLAGNPRGDYGYTF
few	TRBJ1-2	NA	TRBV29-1	TGCAGCGGTTTGACGGCAAGGGCTAACTATGGCTACACCTTC	CSGLTARANYGYTF
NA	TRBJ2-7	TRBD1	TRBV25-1	TGTGCCAGCTTTGGGACAGGGATCTACGAGCAGTACTTC	CASFGTGIYEQYF
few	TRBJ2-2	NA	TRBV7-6	TGTGCCAGCAGCTTAGCGCCCGGGGGTAACACCGGGGAGCTGTTTTTT	CASSLAPGGNTGELFF
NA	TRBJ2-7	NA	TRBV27	TGTGCCAGCGGTTACGGGACCGAACTCTCCTACGAGCAGTACTTC	CASGYGTELSYEQYF
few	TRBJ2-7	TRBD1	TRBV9	TGTGCCAGCAGCACCACAGGGGCGAACTCCTACGAGCAGTACTTC	CASSTTGANSYEQYF
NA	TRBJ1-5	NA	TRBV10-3	TGTGCCATCAGTGAGTCGACAGAAGGGCAGCCCCAGCATTTT	CAISESTEGQPQHF
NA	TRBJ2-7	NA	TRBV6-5	TGTGCCAGCAGACCGCATCCTAGCTCCTACGAGCAGTACTTC	CASRPHPSSYEQYF
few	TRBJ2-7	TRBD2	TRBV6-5	TGTGCCAGCAGCCTGCGGGGGGAGCAGTACTTC	CASSLRGEQYF
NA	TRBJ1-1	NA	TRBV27	TGTGCCAGCAGTTTCGCCGGGAACACTGAAGCTTTCTTT	CASSFAGNTEAFF
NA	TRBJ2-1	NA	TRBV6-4	TGTGCCAGCAGTATGTCGGGATTCAATGAGCAGTTCTTC	CASSMSGFNEQFF
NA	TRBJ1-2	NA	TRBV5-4	TGTGCCAGCAGCTTGGTGGCGGGGCCAGGATATGGCTACACCTTC	CASSLVAGPGYGYTF
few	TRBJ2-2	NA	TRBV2	TGTGCCAGCAGTCGGGACTCGGGGAACACCGGGGAGCTGTTTTTT	CASSRDSGNTGELFF
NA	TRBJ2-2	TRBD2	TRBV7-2	TGTGCCAGCAGCTTAGTGGCCAGCGGGGGCCTAAGCACCGGGGAGCTGTTTTTT	CASSLVASGGLSTGELFF
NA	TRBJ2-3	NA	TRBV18	TGTGCCAGCTCACCAAGTACGGGGCGCACAGATACGCAGTATTTT	CASSPSTGRTDTQYF
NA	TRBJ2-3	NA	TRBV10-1	TGCGCCAGCAGTGCCACAGATACGCAGTATTTT	CASSATDTQYF
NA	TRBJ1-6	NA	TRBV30	TGTGCCTGGAGTAGCCAGGATAATTCACCCCTCCACTTT	CAWSSQDNSPLHF
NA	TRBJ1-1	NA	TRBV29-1	TGCAGCGTGGTACAGGCTGAAGCTTTCTTT	CSVVQAEAFF
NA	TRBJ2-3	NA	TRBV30	TGTGCCTGGAGTGGCTCGGCCTCAGATACGCAGTATTTT	CAWSGSASDTQYF
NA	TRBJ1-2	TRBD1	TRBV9	TGTGCCAGCAGCGTAGGTCTGAGGACAGGGGACTATGGCTACACCTTC	CASSVGLRTGDYGYTF
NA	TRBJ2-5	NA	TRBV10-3	TGTGCCATCAGTGGGACATCTCAAGAGACCCAGTACTTC	CAISGTSQETQYF
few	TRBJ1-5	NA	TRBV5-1	TGCGCCAGCAGCCCGGACAACAATCAGCCCCAGCATTTT	CASSPDNNQPQHF
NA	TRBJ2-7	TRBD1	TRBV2	TGTGCCAGCAGGAACAGGGGGAGCTCCTACGAGCAGTACTTC	CASRNRGSSYEQYF
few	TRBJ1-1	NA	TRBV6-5	TGTGCCAGCAGTTACCGGGAGGCTATGAACACTGAAGCTTTCTTT	CASSYREAMNTEAFF
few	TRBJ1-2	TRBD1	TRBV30	TGTGCCTGGAGTGTACAGGGGCACCATGGCTACACCTTC	CAWSVQGHHGYTF
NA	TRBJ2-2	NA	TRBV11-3	TGTGCCAGCAGCTTAGGTTCCCACACCGGGGAGCTGTTTTTT	CASSLGSHTGELFF
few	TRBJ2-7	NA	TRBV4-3	TGCGCCAGCAGCCAAGCGTCAGGGGCTGGGGAGCAGTACTTC	CASSQASGAGEQYF
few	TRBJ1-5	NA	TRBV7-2	TGTGCCAGCAGCGAATCGACTAACCAGCCCCAGCATTTT	CASSESTNQPQHF
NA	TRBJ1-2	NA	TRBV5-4	TGTGCCAGCAGGGGGGAATCCAGGGGTGTTGCCTATGGCTACACCTTC	CASRGESRGVAYGYTF
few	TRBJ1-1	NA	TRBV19	TGTGCCACCACCGATGGCAAGAACACTGAAGCTTTCTTT	CATTDGKNTEAFF
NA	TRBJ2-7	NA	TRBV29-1	TGCAGCGCCACGGATGGGGACCCCAACGAGCAGTACTTC	CSATDGDPNEQYF
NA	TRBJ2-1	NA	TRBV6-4	TGTGCCAGCAGCAGGACAGCCTACAATGAGCAGTTCTTC	CASSRTAYNEQFF
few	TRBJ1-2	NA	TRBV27	TGTGCCAGCAGTCCGGGACATGTAGTAGGTGGAGGCTACACCTTC	CASSPGHVVGGGYTF
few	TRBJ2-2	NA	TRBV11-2	TGTGCCAGCAGCTTAAGACCTTACACCGGGGAGCTGTTTTTT	CASSLRPYTGELFF
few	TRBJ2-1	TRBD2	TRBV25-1	TGTGCCAGCGCCTCCGGGACTAGGCCTACTGGGTACAATGAGCAGTTCTTC	CASASGTRPTGYNEQFF
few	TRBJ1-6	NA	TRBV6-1	TGTGCCAGCGGAGGACAGAACTCCTATAATTCACCCCTCCACTTT	CASGGQNSYNSPLHF
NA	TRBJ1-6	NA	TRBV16	TGTGCCAGCAGCCAAAGTGGGGAAAATTCACCCCTCCACTTT	CASSQSGENSPLHF